The sequence of this T cell receptor (beta chain) was determined in a study of T-cell reconstitution after alpha-beta-depleted transplantation in children. A TCRbeta library incorporating unique molecular identifiers was prepared. TCRdb passed the PCR reads through MiXCR, listing each CDR3 protein once. Of 260,000 or so distinct CDR3 sequences listed, about 11% are singletons. The sample holds many counts of this clonotype. With 2 bases clipped from V and 6 bases from J, the junction kept 6 bases outside the gene matches. The CDR3 sequence is 16 residues long. The J gene is TRBJ2-2, the V gene TRBV12-3 or TRBV12-4, with 10 bases aligning to TRBD2. Sample: PBMCs from the stem cell graft donor, taken from the stem cell graft. The source is a human donor who donated a stem cell graft to a child with acute lymphoblastic leukemia. CDR3 in DNA: TGTGCCAGCAGTTTAAGGCTAGCGGGAGTTGCCGGGGAGCTGTTTTTT. This codes for CASSLRLAGVAGELFF.